Each of the 15 T cell receptor beta chains below was sequenced from the same sample in a study of T cell repertoires in cytomegalovirus infection. In TCRdb, the reads were re-called with MiXCR into one record per CDR3 protein. Of 300,000 or so distinct CDR3 sequences in the sample, around 25% are singletons; the top ten hold 10% to 15%. Antigens for these TCRs are unknown. Here the sequenced sample was cultured PBMCs, taken from culture after CMV antigen stimulation. The receptors here all came from a human donor in good health (CMV status not recorded). Some clones in this sample may be carry-over from other donors' samples.

This clonotype was picked up a small number of times. V gene TRBV19 combines with J gene TRBJ2-3; D uncertain. Trimming removed 4 bases at V and 2 bases at J, with 13 bases between. Germline V gene data show CDR1 as LNHDA and CDR2 as SQIVND (reference sequence). This CDR3 is built from 15 residues. CDR3 in DNA: TGTGCCAGTAGTAACCACAGACCGCCCACAGATACGCAGTATTTT. Residues: CASSNHRPPTDTQYF.

This clonotype was seen repeatedly, ten times or more. The chain employs TRBV4-1 and TRBJ2-5; D may be TRBD2 (5 bases). The germline gives CDR1 MGHRA, CDR2 YSYEKL. V was shortened by 2 bases and J by 0 bases, with 7 bases between the two germline ends. The CDR3 loop spans 14 amino acids. This CDR3 is CASSQWENQETQYF. In DNA form, the CDR3 reads TGCGCCAGCAGCCAATGGGAGAACCAAGAGACCCAGTACTTC.

The rearrangement joins TRBV7-2 to TRBJ2-3; 8 nucleotides align to TRBD2. V shed 2 bases and J 0 bases; nucleotides not matched to a gene: 1. Germline V gene lookup returns CDR1 SGHTA and CDR2 FQGNSA. This CDR3 spans 15 amino acids. The CDR3 nucleotides are TGTGCCAGCAGCTTACTAGCGGGCAGCACAGATACGCAGTATTTT. As protein: CASSLLAGSTDTQYF.

This clonotype was picked up a small number of times. This chain uses TRBV2 with TRBJ2-3; maybe TRBD1 (5 bases). The CDR3 has 14 residues. Trimming stripped 3 bases from V and 4 bases from J, with 11 bases between. Germline assignment: CDR1 SNHLY and CDR2 FYNNEI. CDR3 loop: CASSDQGWSDTQYF. DNA of the CDR3: TGTGCCAGCAGTGACCAGGGATGGTCAGATACGCAGTATTTT. The full variable domain, with the rest looked up from reference TRBV2 and TRBJ2-3, is EPEVTQTPSHQVTQMGQEVILRCVPISNHLYFYWYRQILGQKVEFLVSFYNNEISEKSEIFDDQFSVERPDGSNFTLKIRSTKLEDSAMYFCASSDQGWSDTQYFGPGTRLTVL.

V usage is TRBV12-3 or TRBV12-4 and J usage is TRBJ2-5; a possible D gene is TRBD1 (5 bases). The CDR3 is 12 residues long. V gave up 5 bases and J gave up 3 bases, with 7 bases separating them. As DNA, the CDR3 is TGTGCCAGCAGTGCGACAGAAGAGACCCAGTACTTC. Encoded protein: CASSATEETQYF.

This rearrangement joins TRBV7-8 to TRBJ2-5, with 14 bases aligning to TRBD2. This CDR3 comprises 16 residues. The V gene end was trimmed by 5 bases and the J gene end by 4 bases; junction bases not matched to a gene: 6. The germline gives CDR1 SGHVS, CDR2 FQNEAQ. In DNA, the CDR3 is TGTGCCAGCAGCCACGGACTAGCGGGAGGAGTAGAGACCCAGTACTTC. Translating it yields CASSHGLAGGVETQYF.

This clonotype was counted between two and nine times. The V gene is TRBV10-3, the J gene TRBJ2-3; 7 bases align to TRBD2. CDR1 and CDR2 from the germline V gene are ENHRY and SYGVKD. J lost 3 bases, V lost 5 bases, and 8 bases had no gene match. The CDR3 has 15 amino acids. CDR3 DNA: TGTGCCATCAGTCGAATGGTGGGAGGGACAGATACGCAGTATTTT. Translating it yields CAISRMVGGTDTQYF.

The table lists this clonotype with a few counts. The J gene is TRBJ1-5, the V gene TRBV28; unclear D gene. This CDR3 has 13 residues. V lost 3 bases and J lost 6, with 9 bases in between. Germline V CDR1 and CDR2: MDHEN, SYDVKM. The chain's CDR3 is CASSFRVVQPQHF. The DNA for the CDR3 is TGTGCCAGCAGTTTCCGGGTCGTTCAGCCCCAGCATTTT.

The table lists this clonotype with many counts. The chain links TRBV7-2 to TRBJ2-7; D is uncertain. Germline assignment: CDR1 SGHTA and CDR2 FQGNSA. The CDR3 is 13 amino acids. V shed 3 bases and J shed 6 bases, with 12 bases lying between them. The CDR3 here is CASSFGESTEQYV. DNA of the CDR3: TGTGCCAGCAGCTTTGGGGAATCCACCGAGCAGTACGTC.

This clonotype was seen at least ten times. CDR3 nucleotides: TGTGCCAGCAGCTTAACTTACACAGATACGCAGTATTTT. Translating gives CASSLTYTDTQYF. The chain employs TRBV7-2 and TRBJ2-3; no definite D call. CDR1 SGHTA and CDR2 FQGNSA come from the germline V gene. Trimming took 2 bases from V and 2 from J, leaving 5 bases between them. This CDR3 contains 13 residues.

This clonotype was observed a few times. The chain joins TRBV15 to TRBJ2-4, with D unclear. V shed 6 bases and J shed 0 bases, with 15 bases lying between them. The CDR3 is 16 amino acids. Germline CDR1 LNHNV, CDR2 YYDKDF (reference sequence). The CDR3, as DNA: TGTGCCACCAGTTCCCGTGGGCCCCGAGCCAAAAACATTCAGTACTTC. Translated: CATSSRGPRAKNIQYF.

This clonotype turned up a few times. The rearrangement uses TRBV25-1 and TRBJ2-5; 11 nucleotides agree with TRBD2. Germline assignment: CDR1 MGHDK and CDR2 SYGVNS. The CDR3 is made up of 17 amino acids. With V trimmed by 1 base and J by 3 bases, 7 bases remained unmatched. CDR3 coding DNA: TGTGCCAGCAGTGAATTTGGTAGCGGGAGGGACAAAGAGACCCAGTACTTC. Its protein product is CASSEFGSGRDKETQYF.

The chain employs TRBV2 and TRBJ2-7, with D hard to call. CDR3 length: 12 residues. CDR1 is SNHLY, CDR2 FYNNEI, per germline. V gave up 0 bases and J gave up 3 bases, with 3 bases separating them. The CDR3 sequence is CASSEANYEQYF. As DNA, the CDR3 is TGTGCCAGCAGTGAAGCAAACTACGAGCAGTACTTC.

This clonotype has more than one count but fewer than ten. This chain joins TRBV4-3 and TRBJ2-1; D call uncertain. Trimming pared 0 bases from V and 3 bases from J, leaving 3 bases between. This CDR3 comprises 13 residues. Germline V gene data show CDR1 as LGHNA and CDR2 as YSLEER. The chain's CDR3 is CASSQESYNEQFF. DNA of the CDR3: TGCGCCAGCAGCCAAGAAAGCTACAATGAGCAGTTCTTC.

The chain employs TRBV5-1 and TRBJ1-2; maybe TRBD1 (5 bases). The V and J ends lost 0 bases and 0 bases respectively, with 12 bases between them. This CDR3 region has 16 residues. Germline lookup yields CDR1 SGHRS and CDR2 YFSETQ. The CDR3 bases are TGCGCCAGCAGCTTGGAGGCAGGGTATACTAACTATGGCTACACCTTC. Protein product: CASSLEAGYTNYGYTF.